Following are 24 T cell receptor beta chains from one sample sequenced in a study of T cell changes during pregnancy in multiple sclerosis. The repertoire was sequenced with immunoSEQ multiplex PCR; TCRdb's copy has only in-frame clones and lacks some. Of tens of thousands of clones in the sample, approximately 91% were seen once. This material consisted of CD4+ T cells from peripheral blood mononuclear cells, taken after pregnancy. The source of these receptors is a female donor in good health, enrolled as a control in a pregnancy study.

This clone is a singleton in its sample. The V gene is TRBV5-8, the J gene TRBJ2-1, with TRBD2 matching 8 bases. Germline loops: CDR1 SGHTS, CDR2 YDEGEE. J was trimmed by 6 bases and V by 7 bases; bases with no gene match: 9. CDR3 length: 14 amino acids. The CDR3 nucleotides are TGTGCCAGCTTACTAGCGGCCTACCTCAATGAGCAGTTCTTC. Translation gives CASLLAAYLNEQFF. Together with reference TRBV5-8 and TRBJ2-1, the CDR3 gives the full variable domain: EAGVTQSPTHLIKTRGQQATLRCSPISGHTSVYWYQQALGLGLQFLLWYDEGEERNRGNFPPRFSGRQFPNYSSELNVNALELEDSALYLCASLLAAYLNEQFFGPGTRLTVL.

The CDR3 region has the DNA TGTGCCAGCAGCTTTAGCGGGGGGAACACAGATACGCAGTATTTT. Amino acids: CASSFSGGNTDTQYF. The chain employs TRBV7-2 and TRBJ2-3, with 10 bases lining up with TRBD2. The CDR3 runs 15 residues. The V segment lost 3 bases and the J segment 2 bases; nucleotides outside the gene matches: 2. Looked up from germline, CDR1 is SGHTA and CDR2 is FQGNSA.

V gene TRBV5-6 combines with J gene TRBJ1-6; D is possibly TRBD1 (6 bases). Germline CDR1 and CDR2: SGHDT and YYEEEE. The CDR3 consists of 15 residues. V shed 0 bases and J shed 5 bases, with 9 bases lying between them. Here the CDR3 DNA reads TGTGCCAGCAGCTTGGTGGACAGAGATAATTCACCCCTCCACTTT. Translation: CASSLVDRDNSPLHF.

J is TRBJ2-7 and V is TRBV10-3; a weak D match, TRBD2 (5 bases). Germline lookup yields CDR1 ENHRY and CDR2 SYGVKD. Trimming removed 7 bases at V and 2 bases at J, with 12 bases between. This CDR3 spans 13 amino acids. CDR3 nucleotides: TGTGCCATCAAAGGATCCGGGGCCTACGAGCAGTACTTC. It specifies CAIKGSGAYEQYF.

This clone was recorded only once. The V gene is TRBV7-9, the J gene TRBJ2-7; D might be TRBD2 (6 bases). Germline V gene data show CDR1 as SEHNR and CDR2 as FQNEAQ (reference sequence). V was shortened by 5 bases and J by 2 bases, with 13 bases between the two germline ends. The CDR3 spans 14 residues. Written as DNA, the CDR3 is TGTGCCAGCAGCGGGCGGGGCAGGACCTACGAGCAGTACTTC. Translation: CASSGRGRTYEQYF.

The genes are TRBV11-2 and TRBJ1-2, with no clear D. The germline V gene has CDR1 SGHAT and CDR2 FQNNGV. The CDR3 extends over 14 amino acids. The V and J ends lost 4 bases and 3 bases respectively, with 12 bases between them. CDR3 DNA sequence: TGTGCCAGCAGCTCCCACACAGTGGACTATGGCTACACCTTC. Protein sequence: CASSSHTVDYGYTF. Using reference TRBV11-2 and TRBJ1-2 for the parts outside the CDR3, the full variable domain is EAGVAQSPRYKIIEKRQSVAFWCNPISGHATLYWYQQILGQGPKLLIQFQNNGVVDDSQLPKDRFSAERLKGVDSTLKIQPAKLEDSAVYLCASSSHTVDYGYTFGSGTRLTVV.

Concerning this clone: The sample contains more than one DNA sequence encoding this CDR3. The rearrangement links TRBV18 to TRBJ1-3; D may be TRBD1 (6 bases). Trimming left V 6 bases short and J 0 bases short, with 12 bases between. CDR1 is KGHSH, CDR2 LQKENI, per germline. The CDR3 extends over 15 amino acids. The CDR3 DNA follows: TGTGCCAGCTCCTGGGACACCTCCTCTGGAAACACCATATATTTT. Translated, it gives CASSWDTSSGNTIYF.

In its sample, this clone was seen once. The chain joins TRBV30 to TRBJ2-4, with 9 bases matching TRBD2. The CDR3 extends over 19 amino acids. V dropped 0 bases and J dropped 0; count of bases not matched to a gene: 12. The germline V gene encodes CDR1 GTSNPN and CDR2 SVGIG (reference sequence). CDR3 in amino acids: CAWSVLSSGNKLAKNIQYF. The CDR3 nucleotides are TGTGCCTGGAGTGTATTGTCTAGCGGGAATAAATTAGCCAAAAACATTCAGTACTTC.

J is TRBJ1-5 and V is TRBV19, with 8 bases fitting TRBD1. The CDR3 totals 13 residues. The junction had 6 bases not matched to a gene; V was cut back by 7 bases and J by 7 bases. Looked up from germline, CDR1 is LNHDA and CDR2 is SQIVND (reference sequence). The CDR3 is CASTSQGAQPQHF. The CDR3 DNA follows: TGTGCCAGTACCTCGCAGGGGGCGCAGCCCCAGCATTTT.

This chain uses TRBV18 with TRBJ2-1; perhaps TRBD1 as D (6 bases). The V and J ends lost 4 bases and 8 bases respectively, with 18 bases between them. CDR3 length equals 15 residues. Germline V gene sequence: CDR1 KGHSH, CDR2 LQKENI. The CDR3 region is CASSLLGQYLDEQFF. The CDR3 region has the DNA TGTGCCAGCTCACTACTAGGACAGTATCTGGATGAGCAGTTCTTC.

A single count supports this clone. The chain has TRBV25-1 and TRBJ2-5; D perhaps matches TRBD2 (6 bases). The CDR3 loop spans 13 amino acids. Trimming cost V 6 bases and J 6 bases, with 14 bases left between them. The germline CDR1 and CDR2 sequences are MGHDK and SYGVNS. The CDR3 nucleotides are TGTGCCAGCAGATCGGACTATTTGAAGACCCAGTACTTC. Protein sequence: CASRSDYLKTQYF.

This chain connects TRBV5-1 to TRBJ1-2; the D gene is possibly TRBD1 (6 bases). Germline V lookup: CDR1 SGHRS, CDR2 YFSETQ. The length of the CDR3 is 14 residues. The V end lost 4 bases, the J end lost 7 bases, and 17 bases lay between the germline ends. CDR3 nucleotide sequence: TGCGCCAGCAGCCCGGGACACCTCCTGCCTGGCTACACCTTC. This encodes CASSPGHLLPGYTF.

The chain recombines TRBV23-1 with TRBJ2-1; 8 positions match TRBD2. TRBV23-1 is an ORF; its function is uncertain. This CDR3 is 15 amino acids long. Germline trimming cut 3 bases from V and 10 bases from J; bases unmatched to any gene: 11. This chain's CDR3 is CASSHYRGGTEEQFF. As DNA, the CDR3 is TGCGCCAGCAGTCATTACCGGGGGGGGACCGAAGAGCAGTTCTTC.

The chain is built from TRBV6-5 and TRBJ2-7, with D possibly matching TRBD2 (6 bases). Trimming removed 5 bases at V and 6 bases at J, with 20 bases between. The CDR3 is 15 residues long. Germline CDR1 reads MNHEY; CDR2 reads SVGAGI. DNA of the CDR3: TGTGCCAGCAGTGCCCCGTCGGCGGGGTCCGGCGAGCAGTACTTC. As protein: CASSAPSAGSGEQYF.

This sequence joins TRBV7-3 and TRBJ2-2, with 8 bases fitting TRBD2. With V trimmed by 3 bases and J by 6 bases, 6 bases remained unmatched. Germline V gene lookup returns CDR1 SGHTA and CDR2 FQGTGA. The CDR3 runs to 15 residues. DNA for the CDR3: TGTGCCAGCAGCTTCGCGGGAGGAGGGGCCGGGGAGCTGTTTTTT. Its translation: CASSFAGGGAGELFF.

The chain couples TRBV19 to TRBJ1-5; D gene uncertain. Germline CDR1 reads LNHDA; CDR2 reads SQIVND (reference sequence). V gave up 3 bases and J gave up 3 bases, with 9 bases separating them. The CDR3 is 14 amino acids. This CDR3 reads CASSISGYNQPQHF. The CDR3 DNA follows: TGTGCCAGTAGTATTTCCGGGTACAATCAGCCCCAGCATTTT. The variable domain in full, completed from reference TRBV19 and TRBJ1-5, reads DGGITQSPKYLFRKEGQNVTLSCEQNLNHDAMYWYRQDPGQGLRLIYYSQIVNDFQKGDIAEGYSVSREKKESFPLTVTSAQKNPTAFYLCASSISGYNQPQHFGDGTRLSIL.

The table lists this clone with a count of one. The chain carries TRBV10-3 and TRBJ2-3; 7 nucleotides agree with TRBD2. The V and J ends lost 7 bases and 2 bases, in that order; junction bases with no gene match: 3. CDR1 is ENHRY, CDR2 SYGVKD, per germline. The CDR3 is 13 residues long. As DNA, the CDR3 is TGTGCCATCAATGCGGGGGACACAGATACGCAGTATTTT. Amino acid sequence: CAINAGDTDTQYF.

V usage is TRBV7-3 and J usage is TRBJ2-3; TRBD2 is a possible D gene (5 bases). Looked up from germline, CDR1 is SGHTA and CDR2 is FQGTGA. V was cut by 5 bases and J by 4 bases, with 10 bases left in between. This CDR3 is built from 13 residues. This CDR3 reads CASSQDYSDTQYF. The CDR3 DNA sequence: TGTGCCAGCAGCCAAGACTACTCAGATACGCAGTATTTT.

The chain has TRBV30 and TRBJ1-5; 9 positions agree with TRBD1. The CDR3 totals 14 residues. Unmatched junction bases numbered 7, after V lost 3 bases and J lost 7 bases. Germline CDR1 GTSNPN, CDR2 SVGIG (reference sequence). CDR3 DNA sequence: TGTGCCTGGAGCCGTACAGGGGGCCGGCAGCCCCAGCATTTT. Protein sequence: CAWSRTGGRQPQHF. Looking up the rest from reference TRBV30 and TRBJ1-5 gives the full variable domain: SQTIHQWPATLVQPVGSPLSLECTVEGTSNPNLYWYRQAAGRGLQLLFYSVGIGQISSEVPQNLSASRPQDRQFILSSKKLLLSDSGFYLCAWSRTGGRQPQHFGDGTRLSIL.

V usage is TRBV7-9 and J usage is TRBJ1-4, with D tentatively TRBD1 (5 bases). The V gene lost 5 bases and the J gene lost 0 bases, with 10 bases spanning the gap. The CDR3 sequence is 15 residues long. Germline V gene sequence: CDR1 SEHNR, CDR2 FQNEAQ (reference sequence). This CDR3 reads CASSRWTSTNEKLFF. CDR3 in DNA: TGTGCCAGCAGCAGATGGACATCAACTAATGAAAAACTGTTTTTT.

The J gene is TRBJ2-3, the V gene TRBV4-3; TRBD2 aligns across 11 bases. The germline CDR1 and CDR2 sequences are LGHNA and YSLEER. The CDR3 consists of 19 residues. Trimming at V came to 0 bases and at J to 5 bases, leaving 13 bases not matched to a gene. CDR3 sequence (DNA): TGCGCCAGCAGCCAAGACCGGACTAGCGGGCCTGGGCGTGGAGATACGCAGTATTTT. It translates to CASSQDRTSGPGRGDTQYF.

This CDR3 is CASSLGSGDGYTF. The CDR3 DNA reads as TGTGCCAGCAGCTTAGGGTCAGGGGACGGCTACACCTTC. This chain joins TRBV7-9 and TRBJ1-2; tentative D call: TRBD1 (6 bases). V was pared by 1 base and J by 8 bases, with 11 bases between. Germline V gene data show CDR1 as SEHNR and CDR2 as FQNEAQ (reference sequence). CDR3 length: 13 amino acids.

The chain couples TRBV30 to TRBJ1-6; D remains ambiguous. The V end was cut by 1 base, the J end by 4 bases, with 5 bases between. CDR3 size: 13 residues. Germline-derived CDR1 and CDR2 are GTSNPN and SVGIG (reference sequence). In DNA form, the CDR3 reads TGTGCCTGGAGTGAACAGTATAATTCACCCCTCCACTTT. Translated, it gives CAWSEQYNSPLHF.

CDR3 region: CASSLGEGTHEQYF. The CDR3 DNA sequence: TGTGCCAGCAGCTTAGGGGAGGGTACCCACGAGCAGTACTTC. The gene calls are TRBV7-2 and TRBJ2-7; 7 bases match TRBD2. The ends lost 1 base at V and 5 bases at J; junction bases unmatched: 5. Germline V gives CDR1 SGHTA, CDR2 FQGNSA. This CDR3 has 14 residues.